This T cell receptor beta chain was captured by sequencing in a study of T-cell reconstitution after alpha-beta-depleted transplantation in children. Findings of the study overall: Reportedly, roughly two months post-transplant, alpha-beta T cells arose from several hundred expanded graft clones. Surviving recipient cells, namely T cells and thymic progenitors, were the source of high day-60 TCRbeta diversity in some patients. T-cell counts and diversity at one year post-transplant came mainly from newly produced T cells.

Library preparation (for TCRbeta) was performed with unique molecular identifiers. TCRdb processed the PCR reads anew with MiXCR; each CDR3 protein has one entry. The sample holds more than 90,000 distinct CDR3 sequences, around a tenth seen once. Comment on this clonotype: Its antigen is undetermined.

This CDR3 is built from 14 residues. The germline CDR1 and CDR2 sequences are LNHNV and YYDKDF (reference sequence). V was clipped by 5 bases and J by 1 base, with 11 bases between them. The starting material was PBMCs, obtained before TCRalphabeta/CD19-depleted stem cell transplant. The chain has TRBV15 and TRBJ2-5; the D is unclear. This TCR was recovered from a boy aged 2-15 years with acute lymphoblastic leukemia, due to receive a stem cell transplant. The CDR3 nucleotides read TGTGCCACCAGCGTTTGGGGTCTCCAAGAGACCCAGTACTTC. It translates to CATSVWGLQETQYF.